The TCR beta chain under discussion was sequenced for a study of blood T cell repertoires in COVID-19. TCRdb's copy holds only in-frame clones and misses some; the assay was immunoSEQ multiplex PCR. This table holds 55,000 to 90,000 clones, approximately 91% found once. V lost 5 bases to trimming and J lost 9 bases; unmatched junction nucleotides: 10. Looked up from germline, CDR1 is SGHTA and CDR2 is FQGTGA. CDR3 length: 16 residues. This sequence was found in a human donor with active COVID-19. The donor label of this sample is uncertain. The source material was peripheral blood. The gene calls are TRBV7-3 and TRBJ2-2; 12 bases fit TRBD2. Written as DNA, the CDR3 is TGTGCCAGCAGCGGGGGGACTAGCGGGTCCCACCGGGAGCTGTTTTTT. Its translation is CASSGGTSGSHRELFF.